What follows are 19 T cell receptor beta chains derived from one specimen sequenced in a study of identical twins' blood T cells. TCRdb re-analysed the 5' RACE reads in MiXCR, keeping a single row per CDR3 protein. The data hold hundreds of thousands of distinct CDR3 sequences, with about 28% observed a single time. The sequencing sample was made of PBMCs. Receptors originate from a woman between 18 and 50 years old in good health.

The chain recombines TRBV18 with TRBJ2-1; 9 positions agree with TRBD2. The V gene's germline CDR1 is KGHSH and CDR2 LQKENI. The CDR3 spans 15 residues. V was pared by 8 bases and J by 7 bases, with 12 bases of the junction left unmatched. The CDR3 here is CASTPGSGSLNEQFF. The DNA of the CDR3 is TGTGCCAGCACCCCGGGTAGCGGGAGCCTGAATGAGCAGTTCTTC.

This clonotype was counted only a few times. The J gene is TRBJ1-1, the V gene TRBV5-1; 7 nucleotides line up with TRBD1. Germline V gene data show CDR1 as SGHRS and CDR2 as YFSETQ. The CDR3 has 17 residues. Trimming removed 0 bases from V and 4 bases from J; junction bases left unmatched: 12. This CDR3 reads CASSLARRGVGGTEAFF. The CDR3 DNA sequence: TGCGCCAGCAGCTTGGCCCGCAGGGGGGTAGGAGGCACTGAAGCTTTCTTT.

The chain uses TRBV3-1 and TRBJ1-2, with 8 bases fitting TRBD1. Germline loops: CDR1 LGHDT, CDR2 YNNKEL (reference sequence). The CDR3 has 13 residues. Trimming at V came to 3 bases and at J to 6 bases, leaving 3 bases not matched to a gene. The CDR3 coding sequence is TGTGCCAGCAGCCATGGACAGGGCAATGGCTACACCTTC. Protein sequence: CASSHGQGNGYTF. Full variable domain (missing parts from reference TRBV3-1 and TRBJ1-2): DTAVSQTPKYLVTQMGNDKSIKCEQNLGHDTMYWYKQDSKKFLKIMFSYNNKELIINETVPNRFSPKSPDKAHLNLHINSLELGDSAVYFCASSHGQGNGYTFGSGTRLTVV.

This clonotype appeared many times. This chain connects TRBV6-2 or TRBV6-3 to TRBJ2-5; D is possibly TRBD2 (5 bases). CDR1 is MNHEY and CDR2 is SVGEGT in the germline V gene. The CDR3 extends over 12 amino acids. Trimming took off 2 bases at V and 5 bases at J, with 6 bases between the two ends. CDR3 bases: TGTGCCAGCAGTTACAGGGAGGAGACCCAGTACTTC. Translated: CASSYREETQYF.

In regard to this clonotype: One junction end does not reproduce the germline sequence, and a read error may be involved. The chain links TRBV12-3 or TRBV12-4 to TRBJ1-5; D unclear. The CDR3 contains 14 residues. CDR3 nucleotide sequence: TGTGCCAGCAGCTTCGACCCTAGCAGTCAGCCCCAGCATTTT. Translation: CASSFDPSSQPQHF.

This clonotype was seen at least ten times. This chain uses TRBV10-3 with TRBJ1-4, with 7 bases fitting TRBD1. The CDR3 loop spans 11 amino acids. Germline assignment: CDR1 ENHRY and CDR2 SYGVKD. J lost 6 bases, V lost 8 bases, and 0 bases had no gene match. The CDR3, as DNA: TGTGCCATCGGACAGGATGAAAAACTGTTTTTT. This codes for CAIGQDEKLFF.

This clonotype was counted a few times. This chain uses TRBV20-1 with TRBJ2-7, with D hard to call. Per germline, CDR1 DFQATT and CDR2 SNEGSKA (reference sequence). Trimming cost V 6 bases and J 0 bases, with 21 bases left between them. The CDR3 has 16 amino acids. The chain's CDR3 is CSAHRIRPPPSYEQYF. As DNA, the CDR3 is TGCAGTGCACACCGAATCCGGCCGCCGCCCTCCTACGAGCAGTACTTC.

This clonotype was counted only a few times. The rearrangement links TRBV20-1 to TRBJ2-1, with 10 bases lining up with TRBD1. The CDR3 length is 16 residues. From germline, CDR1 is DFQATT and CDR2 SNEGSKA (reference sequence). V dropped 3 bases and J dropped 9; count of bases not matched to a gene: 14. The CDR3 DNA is TGCAGTGCTAGTACGGCTTCGGGACAGGGGCGGACTGAGCAGTTCTTC. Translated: CSASTASGQGRTEQFF.

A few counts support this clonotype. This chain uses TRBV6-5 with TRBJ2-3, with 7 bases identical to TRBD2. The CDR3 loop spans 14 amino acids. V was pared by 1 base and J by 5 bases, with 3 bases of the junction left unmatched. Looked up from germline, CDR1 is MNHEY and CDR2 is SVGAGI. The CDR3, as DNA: TGTGCCAGCAGTTACTGGGGGGGGGGAGATACGCAGTATTTT. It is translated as CASSYWGGGDTQYF.

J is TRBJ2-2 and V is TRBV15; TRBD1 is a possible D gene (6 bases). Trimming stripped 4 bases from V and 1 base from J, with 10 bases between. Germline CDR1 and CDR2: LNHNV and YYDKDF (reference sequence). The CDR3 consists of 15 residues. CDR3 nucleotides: TGTGCCACCAGCATTCGGACAGTGAACACCGGGGAGCTGTTTTTT. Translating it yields CATSIRTVNTGELFF.

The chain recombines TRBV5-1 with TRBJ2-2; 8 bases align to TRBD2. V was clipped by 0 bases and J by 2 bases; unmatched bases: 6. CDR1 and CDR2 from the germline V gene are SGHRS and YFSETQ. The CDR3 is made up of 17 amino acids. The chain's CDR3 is CASSLAPSGGNTGELFF. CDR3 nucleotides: TGCGCCAGCAGCTTGGCCCCCAGCGGGGGTAACACCGGGGAGCTGTTTTTT.

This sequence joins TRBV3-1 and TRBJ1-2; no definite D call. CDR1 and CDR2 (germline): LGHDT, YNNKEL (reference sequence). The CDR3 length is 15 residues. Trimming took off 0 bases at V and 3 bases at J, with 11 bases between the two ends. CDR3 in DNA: TGTGCCAGCAGCCAAGATTCGAAGGTTTACTATGGCTACACCTTC. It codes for CASSQDSKVYYGYTF.

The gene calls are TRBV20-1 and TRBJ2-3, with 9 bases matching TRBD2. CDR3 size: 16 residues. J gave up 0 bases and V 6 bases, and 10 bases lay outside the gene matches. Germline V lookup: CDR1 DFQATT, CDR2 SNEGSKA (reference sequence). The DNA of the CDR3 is TGCAGTGCACCAATAGCGGGAGAATGGAGCACAGATACGCAGTATTTT. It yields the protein CSAPIAGEWSTDTQYF.

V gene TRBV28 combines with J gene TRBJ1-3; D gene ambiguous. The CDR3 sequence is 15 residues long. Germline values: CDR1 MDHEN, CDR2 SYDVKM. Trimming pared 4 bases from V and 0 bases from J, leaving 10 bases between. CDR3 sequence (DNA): TGTGCCAGCAGTTCCGATACTAACTCTGGAAACACCATATATTTT. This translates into CASSSDTNSGNTIYF.

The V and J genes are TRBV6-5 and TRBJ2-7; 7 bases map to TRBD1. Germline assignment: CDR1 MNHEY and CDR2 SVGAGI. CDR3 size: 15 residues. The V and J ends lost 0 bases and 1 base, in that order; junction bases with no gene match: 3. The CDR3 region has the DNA TGTGCCAGCAGTTACTCGGACAGGCAGTCCTACGAGCAGTACTTC. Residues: CASSYSDRQSYEQYF.

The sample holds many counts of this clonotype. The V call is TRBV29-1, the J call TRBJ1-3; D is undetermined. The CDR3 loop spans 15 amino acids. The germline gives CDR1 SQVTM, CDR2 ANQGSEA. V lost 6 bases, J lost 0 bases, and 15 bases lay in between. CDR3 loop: CSVGYMESSGNTIYF. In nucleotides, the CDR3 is TGCAGCGTGGGGTATATGGAGAGCTCTGGAAACACCATATATTTT.

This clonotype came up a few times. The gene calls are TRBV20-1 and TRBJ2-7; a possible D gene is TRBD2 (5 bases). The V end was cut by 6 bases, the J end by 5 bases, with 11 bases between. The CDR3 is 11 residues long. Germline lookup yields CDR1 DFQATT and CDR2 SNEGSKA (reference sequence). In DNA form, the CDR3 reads TGCAGTGCGGAACTAGTGAACGAGCAGTACTTC. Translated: CSAELVNEQYF.

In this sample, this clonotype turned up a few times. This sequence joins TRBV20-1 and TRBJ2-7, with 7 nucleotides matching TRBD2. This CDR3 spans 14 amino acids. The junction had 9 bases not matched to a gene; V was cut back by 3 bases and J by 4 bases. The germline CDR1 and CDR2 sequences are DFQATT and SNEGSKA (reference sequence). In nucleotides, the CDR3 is TGCAGTGCTAGGGGGGGGGGTACCGGTTACGAGCAGTACTTC. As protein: CSARGGGTGYEQYF.

CDR3 protein: CASSLDAGTGIYGYTF. The CDR3 DNA reads as TGTGCCAGCAGCTTAGACGCTGGGACAGGGATCTATGGCTACACCTTC. The chain combines TRBV11-2 with TRBJ1-2; TRBD1 agrees at 9 bases. Unmatched junction bases numbered 6, after V lost 0 bases and J lost 4 bases. Germline assignment: CDR1 SGHAT and CDR2 FQNNGV. This CDR3 spans 16 amino acids.